One sample yielded the 7 T cell receptor beta chains listed below, sequenced in a study of T cells in Graves' hyperthyroidism and ophthalmopathy. There were TCR beta CDR3 regions amplified from RNA transcripts. A first-round RT-PCR of the TCR CDR3 used the HTBI primer set. One entry per CDR3 protein, called by TCRdb with MiXCR from the multiplex PCR reads. The sample has 800,000 or so distinct CDR3 sequences, about two fifths seen once. The sequenced sample consisted of blood. The receptor source for this set is a man younger than 35 with Graves' hyperthyroidism.

This rearrangement joins TRBV7-6 to TRBJ2-6, with D perhaps TRBD1 (6 bases). Germline loops: CDR1 SGHVS, CDR2 FNYEAQ. Trimming pared 5 bases from V and 4 bases from J, leaving 15 bases between. CDR3 length equals 16 residues. The CDR3 DNA reads as TGTGCCAGCAGCAAGACCAGGGGTGCGGGGGCCAACGTCCTGACTTTC. This sequence encodes CASSKTRGAGANVLTF.

This clonotype was counted a few times. This chain uses TRBV14 with TRBJ2-7, with TRBD1 identical over 11 bases. This CDR3 contains 17 residues. The germline gives CDR1 SGHDN, CDR2 FVKESK. Germline trimming cut 0 bases from V and 3 bases from J; bases unmatched to any gene: 7. The CDR3 reads CASSQDIGTGGLYEQYF. The CDR3 bases are TGTGCCAGCAGCCAAGATATAGGGACAGGGGGACTCTACGAGCAGTACTTC.

Concerning this clonotype itself: In this CDR3 the conserved last residue, phenylalanine or tryptophan, is missing, so a read error is likely. No DNA is shown, since the ends of the CDR3 on it are uncertain; the CDR3 is the one TCRdb lists. The chain has TRBV25-1 and TRBJ1-2; whether TRBD1, the table's D call, matches the DNA was not checked. Per germline, CDR1 MGHDK and CDR2 SYGVNS. 10 amino acids form the CDR3, both terminal residues included. The CDR3 spells CASSVPGHRL.

CDR3 bases: TGTGCCAGCAGTGAAAATTTCGGCCAGAGCCATCAGCCCCAGCATTTT. It is translated as CASSENFGQSHQPQHF. The V and J genes are TRBV2 and TRBJ1-5, with D unclear. There are 16 residues in the CDR3. V lost 2 bases and J 5 bases, leaving 16 bases between the germline ends. Germline V gene data show CDR1 as SNHLY and CDR2 as FYNNEI.

About this clonotype itself: It may be a read error: a sequence one base away is much more abundant. The chain employs TRBV7-9 and TRBJ1-1; TRBD1 agrees at 8 bases. CDR1 is SEHNR, CDR2 FQNEAQ, per germline (reference sequence). The CDR3 consists of 13 residues. The CDR3 DNA is TGTCCCAGCAGCCTGGACAGGGCCTCTGAAGCTTTCTTT. It yields the protein CPSSLDRASEAFF. Full variable domain (missing parts from reference TRBV7-9 and TRBJ1-1): DTGVSQNPRHKITKRGQNVTFRCDPISEHNRLYWYRQTLGQGPEFLTYFQNEAQLEKSRLLSDRFSAERPKGSFSTLEIQRTEQGDSAMYLCPSSLDRASEAFFGQGTRLTVV.

The chain recombines TRBV7-9 with TRBJ2-7; a weak D match, TRBD2 (5 bases). V shed 5 bases and J shed 6 bases, with 11 bases lying between them. This CDR3 has 12 residues. Germline V lookup: CDR1 SEHNR, CDR2 FQNEAQ (reference sequence). CDR3 nucleotide sequence: TGTGCCAGCAGCCAGGAGGTCGTCGAGCAGTACTTC. Translation gives CASSQEVVEQYF.

This clonotype was counted ten times or more. The V call is TRBV29-1, the J call TRBJ2-2; D gene uncertain. The V end lost 5 bases, the J end lost 6 bases, and 10 bases lay between the germline ends. Germline V gene data show CDR1 as SQVTM and CDR2 as ANQGSEA. This CDR3 spans 12 amino acids. The CDR3 loop reads CSVLLAAGELFF. DNA for the CDR3: TGCAGCGTTCTCTTGGCCGCCGGGGAGCTGTTTTTT.